Listed here are 10 T cell receptor beta chains from one sample, sequenced in a study of T-cell reconstitution after alpha-beta-depleted transplantation in children. Molecular barcoding with unique molecular identifiers was used for the TCRbeta library. TCRdb reprocessed the PCR reads via MiXCR and lists one record per CDR3 protein. The sample has about a million distinct CDR3 sequences; roughly 31% are singletons. This specimen was PBMCs, mostly from graft donor cells, taken 360 days after TCRalphabeta/CD19-depleted stem cell transplant. These receptors all come from a boy younger than two who had a stem cell transplant for SCID, so the T cells may come from the graft donor.

The chain is built from TRBV15 and TRBJ2-5; perhaps TRBD1 as D (5 bases). The V and J ends lost 1 base and 3 bases respectively, with 6 bases between them. Germline V gene lookup returns CDR1 LNHNV and CDR2 YYDKDF (reference sequence). This CDR3 is 13 amino acids long. The CDR3 loop reads CATSRAQEETQYF. CDR3 DNA sequence: TGTGCCACCAGCAGAGCACAGGAAGAGACCCAGTACTTC.

The chain is built from TRBV7-2 and TRBJ2-1; D is perhaps TRBD1 or TRBD2 (5 bases each). The V gene's germline CDR1 is SGHTA and CDR2 FQGNSA. The V gene lost 3 bases and the J gene lost 0 bases, with 9 bases spanning the gap. The CDR3 spans 15 residues. The CDR3 sequence is CASSLTGHSYNEQFF. CDR3 coding DNA: TGTGCCAGCAGCTTGACGGGGCACTCCTACAATGAGCAGTTCTTC.

This clonotype was counted a few times. The gene calls are TRBV12-3 or TRBV12-4 and TRBJ1-2; 7 bases match TRBD1. V dropped 0 bases and J dropped 4; count of bases not matched to a gene: 5. The CDR3 runs 15 residues. The CDR3 protein is CASSLATGRVYGYTF. CDR3 sequence (DNA): TGTGCCAGCAGTTTAGCGACAGGGCGTGTCTATGGCTACACCTTC.

The chain has TRBV29-1 and TRBJ2-3, with 8 bases fitting TRBD2. The V gene's germline CDR1 is SQVTM and CDR2 ANQGSEA. J was trimmed by 6 bases and V by 6 bases; bases with no gene match: 11. There are 14 residues in the CDR3. CDR3 amino acids: CSVIGGGGSDTQYF. The DNA for the CDR3 is TGCAGCGTGATCGGGGGGGGCGGATCTGATACGCAGTATTTT.

This clonotype came up a few times. This sequence joins TRBV20-1 and TRBJ1-2, with D possibly TRBD1 on 6 matching bases. CDR3 length: 15 residues. Germline V CDR1 and CDR2: DFQATT, SNEGSKA (reference sequence). CDR3 sequence (DNA): TGCAGCGGACGCTTTGGGGGGCAGGCCGGCTATGGCTACACCTTC. Protein product: CSGRFGGQAGYGYTF.

This clonotype was seen a single time. The chain carries TRBV2 and TRBJ1-5, with a tentative D call TRBD1 (5 bases). CDR3 length equals 13 residues. The V gene lost 6 bases and the J gene lost 7 bases, with 13 bases spanning the gap. Germline V gene data show CDR1 as SNHLY and CDR2 as FYNNEI. The CDR3 protein is CASSDSLSQPQHF. The CDR3 region has the DNA TGTGCCAGCAGCGACAGTCTAAGCCAGCCCCAGCATTTT.

The rearrangement uses TRBV9 and TRBJ2-7; D is uncertain. CDR3 length: 14 amino acids. Trimming cost V 0 bases and J 4 bases, with 11 bases left between them. Germline-derived CDR1 and CDR2 are SGDLS and YYNGEE. The CDR3 DNA sequence: TGTGCCAGCAGCGTAGGGTGGGATACTTACGAGCAGTACTTC. Protein sequence: CASSVGWDTYEQYF. Based on the CDR3 plus reference TRBV9 and TRBJ2-7, the full variable domain is DSGVTQTPKHLITATGQRVTLRCSPRSGDLSVYWYQQSLDQGLQFLIQYYNGEERAKGNILERFSAQQFPDLHSELNLSSLELGDSALYFCASSVGWDTYEQYFGPGTRLTVT.

The CDR3 is CASSHGTTNTGELFF. CDR3 nucleotides: TGTGCCAGCAGCCATGGGACTACGAACACCGGGGAGCTGTTTTTT. The chain employs TRBV4-2 and TRBJ2-2; TRBD2 aligns across 7 bases. Germline trimming cut 3 bases from V and 0 bases from J; bases unmatched to any gene: 1. Germline lookup yields CDR1 LGHNA and CDR2 YNFKEQ. This CDR3 contains 15 residues.

V usage is TRBV30 and J usage is TRBJ2-7; weak D call: TRBD1 (6 bases). V was shortened by 7 bases and J by 3 bases, with 10 bases between the two germline ends. The germline CDR1 and CDR2 sequences are GTSNPN and SVGIG (reference sequence). This CDR3 is 11 amino acids long. CDR3 sequence reads: CAYLQGYEQYF. The CDR3 DNA sequence: TGTGCCTACCTACAGGGCTACGAGCAGTACTTC.

This clonotype appeared many times. This chain joins TRBV12-3 or TRBV12-4 and TRBJ2-3; a possible D gene is TRBD2 (6 bases). The CDR3 consists of 13 residues. V lost 3 bases to trimming and J lost 5 bases, with 9 bases between them. CDR3 residues: CASSLGLGDTQYF. CDR3 in DNA: TGTGCCAGCAGTTTGGGACTTGGAGATACGCAGTATTTT.